This T cell receptor (beta chain) was identified during a study of response to subunit inactivated influenza vaccine. Study-level findings and limits: Authors suggested that a seasonal influenza vaccination recruits few new T cells each time.

This CDR3 comprises 15 residues. Trimming pared 4 bases from V and 3 bases from J, leaving 15 bases between. CDR1 is MNHEY, CDR2 SVGEGT, per germline. TCRdb reanalysed the RT-PCR reads using MiXCR and keeps one entry per CDR3 protein. This sample yields hundreds of thousands of distinct CDR3 sequences, of which about 7.6% are seen a single time; about an eighth belongs to the top ten. The table lists this clonotype with a few counts. The antigen is undetermined. Here the sequenced sample was PBMCs from blood, taken less than 30 months after vaccination. The source of this sequence is a man aged 45-69 years who received an inactivated influenza vaccine. This sequence joins TRBV6-2 or TRBV6-3 and TRBJ1-1; D is perhaps TRBD1 (5 bases). The CDR3 DNA is TGTGCCAGCAGTTCTGCTAGGGGTTTCGACACTGAAGCTTTCTTT. It is translated as CASSSARGFDTEAFF.